Listed below are T cell receptor beta chains from one sample, sequenced in a study of blood T cell repertoires in COVID-19. This table comes from immunoSEQ multiplex PCR, and its TCRdb copy is limited to in-frame clones, with some not included. Among fewer than 40,000 clones listed, almost 90% were seen once. The sample taken for sequencing was peripheral blood. These receptors all stem from a man aged 55-75 years with active COVID-19. CDR3s include the opening cysteine and the closing phenylalanine or tryptophan. The order of the fields is J gene, V gene, D gene, clone size, CDR3 protein, CDR3 DNA. D genes are given only for firm matches. Expanded clones get a size class; other rows say once, few or many, or leave the size out.

J: TRBJ1-4
V: TRBV9
D: NA
size: NA
CDR3: CASSVEAGGRSNEKLFF
DNA: TGTGCCAGCAGCGTAGAGGCAGGTGGGAGGTCTAATGAAAAACTGTTTTTT

J: TRBJ2-7
V: TRBV27
D: TRBD2
size: NA
CDR3: CASSAPSGGSHEQYF
DNA: TGTGCCAGCAGTGCCCCTAGCGGGGGGAGCCACGAGCAGTACTTC

J: TRBJ1-1
V: TRBV9
D: NA
size: NA
CDR3: CASSVVEGAEAFF
DNA: TGTGCCAGCAGCGTAGTAGAGGGGGCTGAAGCTTTCTTT

J: TRBJ2-7
V: TRBV25-1
D: NA
size: NA
CDR3: CASSLSSSYEQYF
DNA: TGTGCCAGCAGTCTGTCGAGCTCCTACGAGCAGTACTTC

J: TRBJ2-3
V: TRBV2
D: TRBD2
size: once
CDR3: CASSDSPAGADTQYF
DNA: TGTGCCAGCAGTGATTCCCCCGCGGGGGCAGATACGCAGTATTTT

J: TRBJ1-1
V: TRBV6-5
D: NA
size: NA
CDR3: CASSYGEGAEAFF
DNA: TGTGCCAGCAGTTACGGGGAGGGGGCTGAAGCTTTCTTT

J: TRBJ2-1
V: TRBV5-3
D: NA
size: once
CDR3: CARRPVHNEQFF
DNA: TGTGCCAGAAGACCGGTCCACAATGAGCAGTTCTTC

J: TRBJ1-3
V: TRBV5-5
D: NA
size: NA
CDR3: CASRLLGGSGNTIYF
DNA: TGTGCCAGCAGATTGTTAGGGGGCTCTGGAAACACCATATATTTT

J: TRBJ2-3
V: TRBV18
D: NA
size: NA
CDR3: CASSPPEDADTQYF
DNA: TGTGCCAGCTCACCTCCGGAGGACGCAGATACGCAGTATTTT

J: TRBJ2-1
V: TRBV7-6
D: TRBD2
size: NA
CDR3: CASSLAGGYNEQFF
DNA: TGTGCCAGCAGCCTAGCGGGGGGATACAATGAGCAGTTCTTC

J: TRBJ2-1
V: TRBV29-1
D: TRBD1
size: once
CDR3: CSVGGTGGVSRRKQFF
DNA: TGCAGCGTGGGAGGGACAGGGGGAGTTTCACGTCGGAAGCAGTTCTTC

J: TRBJ2-1
V: TRBV24-1
D: TRBD2
size: few
CDR3: CATSREGRNEQFF
DNA: TGTGCCACCAGTCGGGAGGGGCGGAATGAGCAGTTCTTC

J: TRBJ1-2
V: TRBV19
D: TRBD1
size: NA
CDR3: CASSRTGTATNYGYTF
DNA: TGTGCCAGTAGTAGAACCGGGACAGCGACCAACTATGGCTACACCTTC

J: TRBJ2-3
V: TRBV6-5
D: NA
size: NA
CDR3: CASTGTDTQYF
DNA: TGTGCCAGCACGGGGACAGATACGCAGTATTTT

J: TRBJ2-2
V: TRBV18
D: TRBD1
size: NA
CDR3: CASSLTGVSTGELFF
DNA: TGTGCCAGCTCACTCACAGGGGTCAGCACCGGGGAGCTGTTTTTT

J: TRBJ1-4
V: TRBV27
D: NA
size: NA
CDR3: CASSPVPGEGDEKLFF
DNA: TGTGCCAGCAGTCCCGTCCCAGGGGAAGGTGATGAAAAACTGTTTTTT

J: TRBJ1-2
V: TRBV3-1/TRBV3-2
D: NA
size: NA
CDR3: CASSQLGANYGYTF
DNA: TGTGCCAGCAGCCAGCTCGGGGCTAACTATGGCTACACCTTC

J: TRBJ1-2
V: TRBV4-1
D: NA
size: NA
CDR3: CASSQDLGGGYTF
DNA: TGCGCCAGCAGCCAAGATCTAGGCGGTGGCTACACCTTC

J: TRBJ2-1
V: TRBV2
D: TRBD2
size: NA
CDR3: CASSSTSGGAYNEQFF
DNA: TGTGCCAGCAGTTCCACTAGCGGGGGGGCCTACAATGAGCAGTTCTTC

J: TRBJ2-3
V: TRBV7-8
D: TRBD2
size: NA
CDR3: CASSTRTSGGADTQYF
DNA: TGTGCCAGCAGCACCCGGACTAGCGGGGGGGCAGATACGCAGTATTTT

J: TRBJ2-1
V: TRBV6-2/TRBV6-3
D: TRBD1
size: NA
CDR3: CASRPYLPGQGLYNEQFF
DNA: TGTGCCAGCAGACCTTATCTCCCGGGACAGGGGCTGTACAATGAGCAGTTCTTC

J: TRBJ2-5
V: TRBV5-1
D: TRBD1
size: NA
CDR3: CASSGKGQVQETQYF
DNA: TGCGCCAGCAGCGGAAAAGGACAGGTCCAAGAGACCCAGTACTTC

J: TRBJ1-3
V: TRBV7-2
D: NA
size: NA
CDR3: CASSSLGNTIYF
DNA: TGTGCCAGCAGCTCCCTCGGAAACACCATATATTTT

J: TRBJ2-7
V: TRBV10-3
D: TRBD1
size: few
CDR3: CAIRIGTGGDYEQYF
DNA: TGTGCCATCAGAATAGGGACAGGGGGAGACTACGAGCAGTACTTC

J: TRBJ2-2
V: TRBV11-3
D: NA
size: NA
CDR3: CASSLDRWTMARDTGELFF
DNA: TGTGCCAGCAGCTTAGATCGCTGGACTATGGCACGGGACACCGGGGAGCTGTTTTTT

J: TRBJ1-1
V: TRBV18
D: NA
size: once
CDR3: CASSPGQGIPEAFF
DNA: TGTGCCAGCTCACCAGGCCAGGGCATCCCTGAAGCTTTCTTT

J: TRBJ2-1
V: TRBV6-5
D: TRBD2
size: NA
CDR3: CASSYGKTSGVHEQFF
DNA: TGTGCCAGCAGTTACGGAAAGACTAGCGGGGTCCATGAGCAGTTCTTC